These 2 T cell receptor beta chains were all obtained from the same sample, sequenced in a study of T cell repertoires in cytomegalovirus infection. TCRdb redid the calling of the reads with MiXCR, one entry per CDR3 protein. The sample has about 740,000 distinct CDR3 sequences, around a third seen once. Their specific antigens are unknown. Sequencing was performed on cultured PBMCs, taken from culture after CMV antigen stimulation. The receptors shown here come from a human donor in good health (CMV status not recorded). Some clones in this sample may be carry-over from other donors' samples.

This chain joins TRBV20-1 and TRBJ2-1, with a tentative D call TRBD2 (5 bases). Looked up from germline, CDR1 is DFQATT and CDR2 is SNEGSKA (reference sequence). CDR3 length equals 12 residues. V lost 3 bases and J lost 7, with 10 bases in between. CDR3 region: CSASGLRNEQFF. The CDR3 bases are TGCAGTGCTAGTGGACTCCGAAATGAGCAGTTCTTC.

V usage is TRBV6-1 and J usage is TRBJ1-2, with 10 bases aligning to TRBD1. Trimming took 5 bases from V and 4 from J; bases not matched to a gene: 4. Germline V gives CDR1 MNHNS, CDR2 SASEGT. This CDR3 region has 14 residues. CDR3 sequence: CASSTRTGGYGYTF. The CDR3 nucleotides are TGTGCCAGCAGTACCAGGACAGGGGGCTATGGCTACACCTTC.